The T cell receptor beta chain under discussion was sequenced for a study of Graves' ophthalmopathy and Graves' hyperthyroidism. Active ophthalmopathy (CAS at least 3, NOSPECS at least 4), lasting under 3 months. PBMCs were isolated from an approximately 10 ml sample of fresh peripheral blood. For repertoire sequencing, the TCR beta CDR3 regions were amplified from RNA transcripts. The authors performed first-round RT-PCR with HTBI primers and then a second-round multiplex PCR. MiXCR, run by TCRdb on the multiplex PCR reads, gives a single entry per CDR3 protein. The data contain about 340,000 distinct CDR3 sequences, 15% to 20% of them singletons. This clonotype was observed many times. This sequence was found in an adult man with Graves' ophthalmopathy. The sequencing input was peripheral blood.

The CDR3 protein is CASSWSREDGYTF. CDR3 nucleotides: TGTGCCAGCAGTTGGAGCAGGGAGGATGGCTACACCTTC. This chain uses TRBV6-5 with TRBJ1-2; a possible D gene is TRBD1 (5 bases). V was trimmed by 4 bases and J by 6 bases, leaving 12 bases between them. The length of the CDR3 is 13 residues. The germline CDR1 and CDR2 sequences are MNHEY and SVGAGI.